This entry is about one T cell receptor beta chain. Compared with germline, one end of the junction differs, possibly owing to a read error. The source of the sample is a study of T cell changes during pregnancy in multiple sclerosis. Looked up from germline, CDR1 is SSHAT and CDR2 is FNYEAQ (reference sequence). The CDR3 has 13 amino acids. TCRdb's copy holds only in-frame clones and misses some; the assay was immunoSEQ multiplex PCR. This sample has tens of thousands of clones, with 88% found just once. The clonotype comes from a female donor in good health, enrolled as a control in a pregnancy study. The chain couples TRBV7-7 to TRBJ2-3; 7 positions agree with TRBD1. This specimen was CD4+ T cells from peripheral blood mononuclear cells, taken in the first trimester of pregnancy. In DNA, the CDR3 is TGTGCTAGCAGCCCTCAGGGGGAAGATACGCAGTATTTT. Protein: CASSPQGEDTQYF.